The present T cell receptor (beta chain) was sequenced within a study of response to subunit inactivated influenza vaccine. Study-wide points: Each seasonal influenza vaccination recruits few new T cells, the authors suggested.

In TCRdb, the RT-PCR reads were re-called with MiXCR into one record per CDR3 protein. This table holds roughly 700,000 distinct CDR3 sequences, 11% to 15% found once. Comments on this clonotype: Its antigen is as yet unknown.

This CDR3 is 15 amino acids long. Trimming removed 0 bases at V and 2 bases at J, with 11 bases between. Germline V CDR1 and CDR2: LGHNA, YSLEER. V and J are TRBV4-3 and TRBJ2-7; D possibly corresponds to TRBD1 (5 bases). The sample here was PBMCs from blood, taken roughly 2 weeks before vaccination. This sequence originates from a man aged 45-60 years who received an inactivated influenza vaccine. CDR3 in DNA: TGCGCCAGCAGCCAAGATTTGGACACAACCTACGAGCAGTACTTC. It is translated as CASSQDLDTTYEQYF.